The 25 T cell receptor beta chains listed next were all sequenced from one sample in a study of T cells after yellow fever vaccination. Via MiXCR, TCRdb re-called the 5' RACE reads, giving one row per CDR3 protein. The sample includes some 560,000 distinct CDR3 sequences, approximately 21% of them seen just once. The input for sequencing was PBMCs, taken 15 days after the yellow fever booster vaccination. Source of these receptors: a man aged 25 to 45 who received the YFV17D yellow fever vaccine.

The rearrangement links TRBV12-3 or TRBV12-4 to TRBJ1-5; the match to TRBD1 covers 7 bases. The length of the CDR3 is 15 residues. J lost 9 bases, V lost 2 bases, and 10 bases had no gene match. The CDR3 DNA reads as TGTGCCAGCAGTTTAATGGACAGGATCTTTTCGCCCCAGCATTTT. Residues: CASSLMDRIFSPQHF.

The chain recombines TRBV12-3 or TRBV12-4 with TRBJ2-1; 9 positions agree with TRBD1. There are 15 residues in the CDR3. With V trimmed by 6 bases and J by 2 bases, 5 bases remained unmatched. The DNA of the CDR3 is TGTGCCAGCAGACCGGACAGGGGACCCTACAATGAGCAGTTCTTC. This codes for CASRPDRGPYNEQFF.

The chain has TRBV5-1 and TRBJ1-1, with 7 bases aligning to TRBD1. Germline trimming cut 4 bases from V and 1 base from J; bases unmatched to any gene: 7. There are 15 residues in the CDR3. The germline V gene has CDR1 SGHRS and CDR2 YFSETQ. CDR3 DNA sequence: TGCGCCAGCAGCCCTCCAGGGGGGGAGAACACTGAAGCTTTCTTT. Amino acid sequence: CASSPPGGENTEAFF.

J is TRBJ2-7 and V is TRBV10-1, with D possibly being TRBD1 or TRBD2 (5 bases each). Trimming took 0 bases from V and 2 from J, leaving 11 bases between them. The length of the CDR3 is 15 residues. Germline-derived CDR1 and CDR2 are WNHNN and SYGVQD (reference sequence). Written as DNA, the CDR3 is TGCGCCAGCAGTGAGTCCCGGGACGGAACCTACGAGCAGTACTTC. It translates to CASSESRDGTYEQYF.

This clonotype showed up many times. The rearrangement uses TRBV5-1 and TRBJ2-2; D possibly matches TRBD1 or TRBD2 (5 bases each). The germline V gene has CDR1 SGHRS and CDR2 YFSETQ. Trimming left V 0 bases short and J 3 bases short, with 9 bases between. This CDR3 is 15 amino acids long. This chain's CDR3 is CASSLETGHTGELFF. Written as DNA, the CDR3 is TGCGCCAGCAGCTTGGAAACGGGACACACCGGGGAGCTGTTTTTT.

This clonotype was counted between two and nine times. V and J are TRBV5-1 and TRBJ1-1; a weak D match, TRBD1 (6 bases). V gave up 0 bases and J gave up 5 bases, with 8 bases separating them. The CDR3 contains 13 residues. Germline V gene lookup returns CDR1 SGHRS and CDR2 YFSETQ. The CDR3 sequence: CASSLEGETEAFF. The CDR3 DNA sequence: TGCGCCAGCAGCTTGGAGGGGGAGACTGAAGCTTTCTTT.

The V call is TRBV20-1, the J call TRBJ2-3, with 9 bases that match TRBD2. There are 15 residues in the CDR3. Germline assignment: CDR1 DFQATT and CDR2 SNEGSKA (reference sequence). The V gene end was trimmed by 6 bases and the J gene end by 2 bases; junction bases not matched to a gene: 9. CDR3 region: CSAILAGLLTDTQYF. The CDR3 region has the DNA TGCAGTGCCATTCTAGCGGGATTGCTCACAGATACGCAGTATTTT.

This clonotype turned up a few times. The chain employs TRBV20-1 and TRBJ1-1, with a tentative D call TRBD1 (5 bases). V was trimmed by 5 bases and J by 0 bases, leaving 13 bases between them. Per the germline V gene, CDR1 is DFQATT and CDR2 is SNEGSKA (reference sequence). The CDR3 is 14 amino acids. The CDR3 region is CSAFGGSMNTEAFF. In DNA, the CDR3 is TGCAGTGCTTTCGGGGGGAGCATGAACACTGAAGCTTTCTTT.

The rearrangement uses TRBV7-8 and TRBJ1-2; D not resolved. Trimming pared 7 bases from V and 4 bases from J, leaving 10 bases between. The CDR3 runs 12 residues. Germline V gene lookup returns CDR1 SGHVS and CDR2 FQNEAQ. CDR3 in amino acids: CASTPQAYGYTF. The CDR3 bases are TGTGCCAGCACCCCCCAGGCCTATGGCTACACCTTC.

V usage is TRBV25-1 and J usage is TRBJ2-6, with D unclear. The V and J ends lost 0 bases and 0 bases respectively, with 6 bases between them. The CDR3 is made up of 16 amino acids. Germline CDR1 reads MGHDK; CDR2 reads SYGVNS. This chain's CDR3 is CASSEYLLSGANVLTF. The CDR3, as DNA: TGTGCCAGCAGTGAATATCTCCTCTCTGGGGCCAACGTCCTGACTTTC.

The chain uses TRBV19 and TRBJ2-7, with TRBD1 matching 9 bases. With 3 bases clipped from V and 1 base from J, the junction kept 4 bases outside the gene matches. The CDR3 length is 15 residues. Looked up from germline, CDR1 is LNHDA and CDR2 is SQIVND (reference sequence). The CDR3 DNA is TGTGCCAGTAGTATTCAAGGACAGGGGTCCTACGAGCAGTACTTC. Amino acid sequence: CASSIQGQGSYEQYF.

CDR3 sequence (DNA): TGTGCCAGCAGTTTAAGACGGGCCGTGACCTACGAGCAGTACTTC. This encodes CASSLRRAVTYEQYF. The chain links TRBV27 to TRBJ2-7; D is unresolved. With 2 bases removed from V and 2 bases from J, the gap between germline ends came to 13 bases. This CDR3 contains 15 residues. From germline, CDR1 is MNHEY and CDR2 SMNVEV (reference sequence).

The CDR3 nucleotides read TGTGCCAGCAGCCAGACTAGCGGGGGCCTCACAGATACGCAGTATTTT. Translated, it gives CASSQTSGGLTDTQYF. The chain carries TRBV7-3 and TRBJ2-3, with 12 bases identical to TRBD2. After removal of 5 bases from V and 2 bases from J, the junction contained 5 bases not matched to a gene. Looked up from germline, CDR1 is SGHTA and CDR2 is FQGTGA. This CDR3 has 16 residues.

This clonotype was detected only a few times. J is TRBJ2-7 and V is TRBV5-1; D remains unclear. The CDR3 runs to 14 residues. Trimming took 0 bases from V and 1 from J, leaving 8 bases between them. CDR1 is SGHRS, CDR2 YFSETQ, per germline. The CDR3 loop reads CASSLVQSSYEQYF. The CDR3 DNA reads TGCGCCAGCAGCTTGGTTCAGTCATCCTACGAGCAGTACTTC.

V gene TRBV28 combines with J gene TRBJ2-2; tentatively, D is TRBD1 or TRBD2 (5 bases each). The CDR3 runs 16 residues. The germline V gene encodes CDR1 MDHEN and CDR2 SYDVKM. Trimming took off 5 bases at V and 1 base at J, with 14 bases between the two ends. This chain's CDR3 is CASSTPGRMNTGELFF. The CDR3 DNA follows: TGTGCCAGCAGTACTCCGGGACGGATGAACACCGGGGAGCTGTTTTTT.

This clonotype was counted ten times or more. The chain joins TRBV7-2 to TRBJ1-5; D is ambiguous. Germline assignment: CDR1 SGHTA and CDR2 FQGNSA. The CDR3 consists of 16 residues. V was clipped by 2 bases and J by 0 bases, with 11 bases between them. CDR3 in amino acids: CASSLLPGDSNQPQHF. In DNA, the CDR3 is TGTGCCAGCAGCTTACTCCCCGGGGATAGCAATCAGCCCCAGCATTTT. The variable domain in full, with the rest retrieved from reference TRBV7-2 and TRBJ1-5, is GAGVSQSPSNKVTEKGKDVELRCDPISGHTALYWYRQSLGQGLEFLIYFQGNSAPDKSGLPSDRFSAERTGGSVSTLTIQRTQQEDSAVYLCASSLLPGDSNQPQHFGDGTRLSIL.

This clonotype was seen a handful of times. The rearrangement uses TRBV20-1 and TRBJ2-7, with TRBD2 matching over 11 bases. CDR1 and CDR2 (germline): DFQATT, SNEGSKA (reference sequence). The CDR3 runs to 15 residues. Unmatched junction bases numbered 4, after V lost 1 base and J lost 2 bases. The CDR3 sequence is CSARAIAGGPYEQYF. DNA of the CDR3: TGCAGTGCTAGAGCCATAGCGGGAGGGCCCTACGAGCAGTACTTC.

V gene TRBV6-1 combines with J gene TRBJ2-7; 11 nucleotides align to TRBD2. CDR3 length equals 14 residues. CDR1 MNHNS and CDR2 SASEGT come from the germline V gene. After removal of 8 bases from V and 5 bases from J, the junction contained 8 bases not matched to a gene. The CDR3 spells CASGSLAGVDEQYF. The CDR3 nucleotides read TGTGCCAGCGGGTCACTAGCGGGAGTTGACGAGCAGTACTTC.

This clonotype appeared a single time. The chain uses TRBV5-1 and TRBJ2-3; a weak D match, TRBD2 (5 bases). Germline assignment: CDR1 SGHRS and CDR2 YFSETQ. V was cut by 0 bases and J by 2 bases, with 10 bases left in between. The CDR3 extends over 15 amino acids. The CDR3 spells CASSLGAVHTDTQYF. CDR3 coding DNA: TGCGCCAGCAGCTTGGGAGCGGTGCACACAGATACGCAGTATTTT.

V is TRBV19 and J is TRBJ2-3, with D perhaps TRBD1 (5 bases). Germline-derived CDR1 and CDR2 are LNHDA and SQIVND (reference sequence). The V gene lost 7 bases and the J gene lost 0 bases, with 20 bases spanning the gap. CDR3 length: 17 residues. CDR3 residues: CASKPVSTARSTDTQYF. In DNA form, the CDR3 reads TGTGCCAGTAAACCCGTTTCGACAGCGAGGAGCACAGATACGCAGTATTTT.

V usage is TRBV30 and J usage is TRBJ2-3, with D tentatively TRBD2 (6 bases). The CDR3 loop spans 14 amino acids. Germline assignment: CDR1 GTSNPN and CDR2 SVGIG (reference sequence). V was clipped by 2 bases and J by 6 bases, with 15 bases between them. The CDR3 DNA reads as TGTGCCTGGAGTTTGGGAGGCGGGGCGGATACGCAGTATTTT. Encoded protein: CAWSLGGGADTQYF.

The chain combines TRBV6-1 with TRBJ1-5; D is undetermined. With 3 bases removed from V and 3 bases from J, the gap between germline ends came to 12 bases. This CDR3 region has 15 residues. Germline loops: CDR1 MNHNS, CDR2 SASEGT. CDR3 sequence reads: CASSEAGGLNQPQHF. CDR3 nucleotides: TGTGCCAGCAGTGAGGCTGGAGGGCTCAATCAGCCCCAGCATTTT.

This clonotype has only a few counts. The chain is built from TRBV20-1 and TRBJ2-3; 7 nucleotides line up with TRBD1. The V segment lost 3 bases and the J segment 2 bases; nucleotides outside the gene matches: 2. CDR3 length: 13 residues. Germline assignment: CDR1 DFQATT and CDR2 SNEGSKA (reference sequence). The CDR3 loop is CSARDRYTDTQYF. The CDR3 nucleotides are TGCAGTGCTAGGGACAGGTACACAGATACGCAGTATTTT.

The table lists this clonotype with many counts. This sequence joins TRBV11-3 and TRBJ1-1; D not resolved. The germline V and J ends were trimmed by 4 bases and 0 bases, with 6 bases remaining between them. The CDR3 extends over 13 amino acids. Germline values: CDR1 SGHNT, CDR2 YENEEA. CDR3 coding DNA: TGTGCCAGCAGCTCGAACATGAACACTGAAGCTTTCTTT. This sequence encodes CASSSNMNTEAFF.

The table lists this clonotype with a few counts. The DNA of the CDR3 is TGTGCCAGCAGTTTGAACAGAGACTACAATGAGCAGTTCTTC. Amino acids: CASSLNRDYNEQFF. V usage is TRBV12-3 or TRBV12-4 and J usage is TRBJ2-1; D not certain. Trimming left V 3 bases short and J 3 bases short, with 9 bases between. This CDR3 contains 14 residues.